Many counts were recorded for the clone carrying this T cell receptor beta chain. Its antigen is not identified. Patients chosen for sequencing had shown CD8+CD57+ cell expansion by flow cytometry. The data were obtained in a study of CD8+CD57+ T cells in acquired aplastic anemia. Findings of the study overall: Sharing between patients and controls was observed for twenty-nine CD8+ CDR3 sequences.

Germline assignment: CDR1 SEHNR and CDR2 FQNEAQ (reference sequence). V was pared by 5 bases and J by 1 base, with 11 bases between. This CDR3 region has 14 residues. The TCR beta profiling, which covered VDJ combination and CDR3 sequence, was carried out using genomic DNA as the template. TCRdb analysed the reads with MiXCR anew, one entry per CDR3 protein. The data show hundreds of thousands of distinct CDR3 sequences, roughly 61% seen once. The specimen sequenced was sorted CD4+, CD8+, or CD8+CD57+ T cells (not recorded which) from PBMCs. This chain joins TRBV7-9 and TRBJ2-5; D call uncertain. This TCR was recovered from a human donor with aplastic anemia. CDR3 coding DNA: TGTGCCAGCAGCCTCGCCCACGGCCAAGAGACCCAGTACTTC. It specifies CASSLAHGQETQYF.